The 2 T cell receptor beta chains below all came from one sample that was sequenced in a study of T cell responses to AZD1222 COVID-19 vaccine. Clones were sequenced by immunoSEQ multiplex PCR, and TCRdb holds only the in-frame ones, with some missing. The sample contains 85,000 to 130,000 clones, more than 75% of which appear only once. The specimen comprised peripheral blood, sampled 28 days after the second dose of the MenACWY control vaccine. These receptor sequences come from an adult who received the MenACWY meningococcal vaccine as a control.

This sequence joins TRBV18 and TRBJ1-2, with unresolved D. The CDR3 consists of 14 residues. CDR1 KGHSH and CDR2 LQKENI come from the germline V gene. Trimming left V 3 bases short and J 2 bases short, with 10 bases between. For the CDR3, the DNA is TGTGCCAGCTCACCCTCGACCCGGAACTATGGCTACACCTTC. This translates into CASSPSTRNYGYTF.

This chain uses TRBV28 with TRBJ1-2, with TRBD1 as a possible D gene (6 bases). The V gene lost 1 base and the J gene lost 7 bases, with 13 bases spanning the gap. CDR3 length equals 14 residues. The germline CDR1 and CDR2 sequences are MDHEN and SYDVKM. CDR3 DNA sequence: TGTGCCAGCAGTTTATCAGGGGTGACGCGTGGCTACACCTTC. Residues: CASSLSGVTRGYTF.